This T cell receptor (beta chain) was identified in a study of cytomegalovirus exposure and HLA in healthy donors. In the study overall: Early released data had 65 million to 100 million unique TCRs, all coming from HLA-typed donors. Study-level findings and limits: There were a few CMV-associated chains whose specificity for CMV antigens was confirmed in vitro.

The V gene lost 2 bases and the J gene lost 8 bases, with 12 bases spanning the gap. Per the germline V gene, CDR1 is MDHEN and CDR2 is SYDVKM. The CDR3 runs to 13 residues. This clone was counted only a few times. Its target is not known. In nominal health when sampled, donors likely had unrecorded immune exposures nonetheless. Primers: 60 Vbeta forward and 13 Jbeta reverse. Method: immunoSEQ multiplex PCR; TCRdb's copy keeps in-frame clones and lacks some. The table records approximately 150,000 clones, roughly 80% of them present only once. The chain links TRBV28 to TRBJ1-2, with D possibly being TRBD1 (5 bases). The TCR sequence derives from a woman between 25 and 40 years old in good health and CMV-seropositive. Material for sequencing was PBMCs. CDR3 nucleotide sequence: TGTGCCAGCAGTTTAAGCGGGGGGAAGGGCTACACCTTC. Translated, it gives CASSLSGGKGYTF.